Following are 6 T cell receptor beta chains from one sample sequenced in a study of early T cells in non-severe SARS-CoV-2 infection. TCRdb recomputed calls from the 5' RACE reads with MiXCR, one row per CDR3 protein. The table shows 90,000 to 120,000 distinct CDR3 sequences, with 11% occurring only once. The specimen was whole blood. These receptors were collected from an adult who was a healthcare worker with PCR-confirmed SARS-CoV-2 infection or an uninfected control (not recorded which).

This clonotype occurred many times. CDR3 bases: TGTGCCAGCAGGGCTGGAGCCTTATACAATGAGCAGTTCTTC. It encodes CASRAGALYNEQFF. V usage is TRBV2 and J usage is TRBJ2-1; D uncertain. This CDR3 region has 14 residues. Germline V lookup: CDR1 SNHLY, CDR2 FYNNEI. Trimming stripped 6 bases from V and 4 bases from J, with 13 bases between. Combining the CDR3 with reference TRBV2 and TRBJ2-1 gives the whole variable domain EPEVTQTPSHQVTQMGQEVILRCVPISNHLYFYWYRQILGQKVEFLVSFYNNEISEKSEIFDDQFSVERPDGSNFTLKIRSTKLEDSAMYFCASRAGALYNEQFFGPGTRLTVL.

This clonotype was seen repeatedly, ten times or more. The chain carries TRBV5-4 and TRBJ2-1; the match to TRBD2 covers 8 bases. V shed 0 bases, J shed 10 bases, and the junction held 9 bases outside the gene matches. CDR3 length: 15 residues. Looked up from germline, CDR1 is SGHNT and CDR2 is YYREEE (reference sequence). The CDR3 protein is CASSLGTSLSGEQFF. The CDR3 region has the DNA TGTGCCAGCAGCTTGGGGACTAGCTTGTCGGGAGAGCAGTTCTTC.

The chain has TRBV5-4 and TRBJ1-1; D might be TRBD1 (5 bases). The CDR3 consists of 13 residues. Trimming cost V 2 bases and J 3 bases, with 8 bases left between them. Germline lookup yields CDR1 SGHNT and CDR2 YYREEE (reference sequence). The CDR3 loop reads CASSFVGDTEAFF. The DNA of the CDR3 is TGTGCCAGCAGCTTCGTAGGGGACACTGAAGCTTTCTTT.

This clonotype was picked up a small number of times. The junction differs from germline at one of its ends, possibly a read error. The chain couples TRBV30 to TRBJ1-3; D remains ambiguous. Germline values: CDR1 GTSNPN, CDR2 SVGIG (reference sequence). CDR3 size: 15 residues. This chain's CDR3 is CAWRGRVRSENTIYF. The CDR3 DNA reads as TGTGCCTGGAGAGGCCGGGTCCGCTCTGAAAACACCATATATTTT. Based on the CDR3 plus reference TRBV30 and TRBJ1-3, the full variable domain is SQTIHQWPATLVQPVGSPLSLECTVEGTSNPNLYWYRQAAGRGLQLLFYSVGIGQISSEVPQNLSASRPQDRQFILSSKKLLLSDSGFYLCAWRGRVRSENTIYFGEGSWLTVV.

This clonotype was picked up many times. This chain joins TRBV7-2 and TRBJ2-2, with D possibly TRBD1 on 6 matching bases. Germline assignment: CDR1 SGHTA and CDR2 FQGNSA. The CDR3 covers 15 residues. Trimming took off 5 bases at V and 1 base at J, with 11 bases between the two ends. The CDR3 nucleotides read TGTGCCAGCAGCCCAGGACAGAAGAACACCGGGGAGCTGTTTTTT. It is translated as CASSPGQKNTGELFF. The variable domain in full, with the rest retrieved from reference TRBV7-2 and TRBJ2-2, is GAGVSQSPSNKVTEKGKDVELRCDPISGHTALYWYRQSLGQGLEFLIYFQGNSAPDKSGLPSDRFSAERTGGSVSTLTIQRTQQEDSAVYLCASSPGQKNTGELFFGEGSRLTVL.

The genes are TRBV6-6 and TRBJ2-1; D is undetermined. Germline V gene lookup returns CDR1 MNHNY and CDR2 SVGAGI (reference sequence). This CDR3 is built from 12 residues. The V and J ends lost 5 bases and 6 bases respectively, with 8 bases between them. The CDR3 nucleotides are TGTGCCAGCAGTGCCCCTGTCAATGAGCAGTTCTTC. It yields the protein CASSAPVNEQFF.